These T cell receptor beta chains were read from a single sample in a study of early T cells in non-severe SARS-CoV-2 infection. TCRdb analysed the 5' RACE reads with MiXCR anew, one entry per CDR3 protein. The data hold tens of thousands of distinct CDR3 sequences, with more than 9% observed a single time. Sequencing was performed on whole blood. Source of these receptors: an adult who was a healthcare worker with PCR-confirmed SARS-CoV-2 infection or an uninfected control (not recorded which). CDR3s include the opening cysteine and the closing phenylalanine or tryptophan. D genes are given only for firm matches. For some rows the clone size is stated as once, few or many, or as a class when expanded; others skip it.

j_gene: TRBJ2-1
d_gene: -
v_gene: TRBV7-2
abundance: many
CDR3aa: CASSGDTDNEQFF
CDR3nt: TGTGCCAGCAGCGGGGACACGGACAATGAGCAGTTCTTC

j_gene: TRBJ2-5
d_gene: TRBD2
v_gene: TRBV18
abundance: -
CDR3aa: CASSHPTSGGETQYF
CDR3nt: TGTGCCAGCTCACATCCTACTAGCGGGGGAGAGACCCAGTACTTC

j_gene: TRBJ2-1
d_gene: TRBD2
v_gene: TRBV29-1
abundance: -
CDR3aa: CSVEGREGYNEQFF
CDR3nt: TGCAGCGTTGAAGGGCGGGAGGGCTACAATGAGCAGTTCTTC

j_gene: TRBJ1-1
d_gene: -
v_gene: TRBV5-1
abundance: -
CDR3aa: CASSLGVTGYRYSTEAFF
CDR3nt: TGCGCCAGCAGCTTGGGGGTCACAGGGTATCGATATAGCACTGAAGCTTTCTTT

j_gene: TRBJ1-3
d_gene: -
v_gene: TRBV2
abundance: -
CDR3aa: CASSGTGRSGNTIYF
CDR3nt: TGTGCCAGCAGTGGTACGGGACGCTCTGGAAACACCATATATTTT

j_gene: TRBJ1-6
d_gene: -
v_gene: TRBV28
abundance: many
CDR3aa: CATRGGVDSPLHF
CDR3nt: TGTGCCACCCGAGGGGGGGTTGATTCACCCCTCCACTTT

j_gene: TRBJ1-2
d_gene: TRBD1
v_gene: TRBV2
abundance: many
CDR3aa: CASSELGQGASGYTF
CDR3nt: TGTGCCAGCAGTGAATTAGGACAGGGGGCATCTGGCTACACCTTC

j_gene: TRBJ1-3
d_gene: -
v_gene: TRBV6-6
abundance: -
CDR3aa: CASRPERSGNTIYF
CDR3nt: TGTGCCAGCAGGCCTGAACGCTCTGGAAACACCATATATTTT

j_gene: TRBJ2-7
d_gene: -
v_gene: TRBV4-2
abundance: -
CDR3aa: CASSQRTGGDEQYF
CDR3nt: TGTGCCAGCAGCCAACGGACGGGCGGAGACGAGCAGTACTTC

j_gene: TRBJ2-3
d_gene: -
v_gene: TRBV7-9
abundance: -
CDR3aa: CASSRAVGTDTQYF
CDR3nt: TGTGCCAGCAGCCGGGCCGTAGGCACAGATACGCAGTATTTT

j_gene: TRBJ2-1
d_gene: -
v_gene: TRBV7-2
abundance: many
CDR3aa: CASSSGYNEQFF
CDR3nt: TGTGCCAGCAGCTCCGGGTACAATGAGCAGTTCTTC

j_gene: TRBJ2-1
d_gene: -
v_gene: TRBV5-4
abundance: -
CDR3aa: CATPSLSYNEQFF
CDR3nt: TGTGCCACACCCTCGTTATCCTACAATGAGCAGTTCTTC